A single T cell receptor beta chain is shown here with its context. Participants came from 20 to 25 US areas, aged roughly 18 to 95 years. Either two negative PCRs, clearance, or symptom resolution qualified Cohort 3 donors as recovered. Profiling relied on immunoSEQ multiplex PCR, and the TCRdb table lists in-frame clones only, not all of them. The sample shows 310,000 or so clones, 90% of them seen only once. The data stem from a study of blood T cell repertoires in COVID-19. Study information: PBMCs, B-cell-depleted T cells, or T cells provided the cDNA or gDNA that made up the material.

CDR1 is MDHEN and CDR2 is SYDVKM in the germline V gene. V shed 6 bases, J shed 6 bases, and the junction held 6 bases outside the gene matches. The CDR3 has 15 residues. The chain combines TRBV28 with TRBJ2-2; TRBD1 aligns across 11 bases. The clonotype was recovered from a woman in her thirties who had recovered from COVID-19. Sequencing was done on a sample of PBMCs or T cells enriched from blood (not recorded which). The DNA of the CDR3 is TGTGCCAGCAGAGGACAGGGGGCGACTCCCGGGGAGCTGTTTTTT. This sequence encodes CASRGQGATPGELFF.